Below are 16 T cell receptor beta chains sequenced from a single sample in a study of blood T cell repertoires in COVID-19 (dated by TCRdb to 2020 to 2021). Receptor amplification or capture employed the immunoSEQ multiplex PCR assay. TCRdb provides this immuneACCESS table in a form limited to in-frame rearrangements. Some clones are lacking; in checked studies, under half of them reflect an unresolved V gene, and why the rest are absent is not known. The sample table records over 75,000 clones; 84% of these occur just once. The ten largest make up 20% to 25% of the sample. The material sequenced was peripheral blood. The receptors shown here come from a woman aged 45 to 65 with acute or convalescent COVID-19.

The chain employs TRBV27 and TRBJ2-1; weak D call: TRBD2 (6 bases). Trimming pared 0 bases from V and 8 bases from J, leaving 17 bases between. This CDR3 contains 16 residues. Germline CDR1 MNHEY, CDR2 SMNVEV (reference sequence). Written as DNA, the CDR3 is TGTGCCAGCAGTTTATCTTGGACTTCAAGGAGGGATGAGCAGTTCTTC. It encodes CASSLSWTSRRDEQFF.

The chain carries TRBV2 and TRBJ2-1, with a possible D match to TRBD1 (6 bases). CDR3 size: 16 residues. The germline gives CDR1 SNHLY, CDR2 FYNNEI. V lost 5 bases, J lost 0 bases, and 14 bases lay in between. DNA for the CDR3: TGTGCCAGCAGTTTTAAGACAGGCGGCTCCTACAATGAGCAGTTCTTC. Protein product: CASSFKTGGSYNEQFF.

This chain links TRBV5-6 with TRBJ1-5; maybe TRBD1 (6 bases). This CDR3 spans 18 amino acids. V dropped 3 bases and J dropped 0 bases, with 19 bases sitting between them. Germline V CDR1 and CDR2: SGHDT, YYEEEE. The chain's CDR3 is CASSSGGGGGYSNQPQHF. In DNA, the CDR3 is TGTGCCAGCAGCTCCGGTGGTGGGGGGGGCTATAGCAATCAGCCCCAGCATTTT.

The V gene is TRBV7-3, the J gene TRBJ2-7; 9 bases are a match to TRBD1. CDR3 length: 13 amino acids. With 5 bases clipped from V and 6 bases from J, the junction kept 5 bases outside the gene matches. CDR1 and CDR2 from the germline V gene are SGHTA and FQGTGA. The DNA for the CDR3 is TGTGCCAGCAGCCCACAGACAGGGGGCGAGCAGTACTTC. Its protein product is CASSPQTGGEQYF. The full variable domain, its missing parts supplied by reference TRBV7-3 and TRBJ2-7, is GAGVSQTPSNKVTEKGKYVELRCDPISGHTALYWYRQSLGQGPEFLIYFQGTGAADDSGLPNDRFFAVRPEGSVSTLKIQRTERGDSAVYLCASSPQTGGEQYFGPGTRLTVT.

CDR3 sequence: CASSLDPRGHNSPLHF. The CDR3 DNA sequence: TGCGCCAGCAGCTTGGACCCGCGGGGGCACAATTCACCCCTCCACTTT. The J gene is TRBJ1-6, the V gene TRBV5-1, with D possibly being TRBD1 (6 bases). V was shortened by 0 bases and J by 7 bases, with 14 bases between the two germline ends. Germline values: CDR1 SGHRS, CDR2 YFSETQ. CDR3 length: 16 residues.

The chain links TRBV6-5 to TRBJ2-3, with a possible D match to TRBD1 (6 bases). The CDR3 loop spans 14 amino acids. V was shortened by 5 bases and J by 6 bases, with 15 bases between the two germline ends. Germline lookup yields CDR1 MNHEY and CDR2 SVGAGI. The CDR3 protein is CASSRRTDRDTQYF. CDR3 nucleotides: TGTGCCAGCAGTAGGCGGACAGATCGGGATACGCAGTATTTT.

The chain uses TRBV24-1 and TRBJ1-2; 9 bases agree with TRBD1. Germline-derived CDR1 and CDR2 are KGHDR and SFDVKD. The CDR3 totals 15 residues. The junction had 12 bases not matched to a gene; V was cut back by 7 bases and J by 7 bases. The DNA of the CDR3 is TGTGCCACCAGCTCGACAGCCGGGACAGGGACTGGCTACACCTTC. Amino acids: CATSSTAGTGTGYTF.

This chain joins TRBV18 and TRBJ2-5; D is perhaps TRBD1 (6 bases). The CDR3 totals 16 residues. V was clipped by 2 bases and J by 1 base, with 14 bases between them. In germline, CDR1 is KGHSH, CDR2 LQKENI. The CDR3 DNA reads as TGTGCCAGCTCACCAGTGGACAGTATAGTCCAAGAGACCCAGTACTTC. Residues: CASSPVDSIVQETQYF. The full variable domain, completed using reference TRBV18 and TRBJ2-5, is NAGVMQNPRHLVRRRGQEARLRCSPMKGHSHVYWYRQLPEEGLKFMVYLQKENIIDESGMPKERFSAEFPKEGPSILRIQQVVRGDSAAYFCASSPVDSIVQETQYFGPGTRLLVL.

This clone came up a few times. DNA of the CDR3: TGTGCCAGCAGTTTAGGGGGGACAGGTTCCTACGAGCAGTACTTC. Translating it yields CASSLGGTGSYEQYF. The chain recombines TRBV27 with TRBJ2-7, with 8 bases matching TRBD1. CDR1 is MNHEY and CDR2 is SMNVEV in the germline V gene (reference sequence). V was pared by 2 bases and J by 1 base, with 4 bases of the junction left unmatched. This CDR3 region has 15 residues.

The genes are TRBV11-2 and TRBJ2-1, with 8 bases matching TRBD2. CDR3 length: 13 residues. CDR1 and CDR2 (germline): SGHAT, FQNNGV. Trimming cost V 4 bases and J 11 bases; bases outside gene matches: 7. The CDR3 sequence is CASSSSLAGQQFF. For the CDR3, the DNA is TGTGCCAGCAGCTCCAGTTTAGCGGGACAGCAGTTCTTC.

The chain carries TRBV5-1 and TRBJ1-2; the match to TRBD1 covers 7 bases. V was pared by 0 bases and J by 4 bases, with 6 bases of the junction left unmatched. Germline lookup yields CDR1 SGHRS and CDR2 YFSETQ. The CDR3 has 15 amino acids. The CDR3 DNA reads as TGCGCCAGCAGCTTGGGGTGGGACAGTCTCTATGGCTACACCTTC. It codes for CASSLGWDSLYGYTF.

V and J are TRBV5-6 and TRBJ2-7, with 10 bases identical to TRBD2. V was pared by 2 bases and J by 0 bases, with 8 bases of the junction left unmatched. CDR1 SGHDT and CDR2 YYEEEE come from the germline V gene. The CDR3 covers 17 residues. DNA for the CDR3: TGTGCCAGCAGCTTTCGGGTACTAGCGGGGCACTCCTACGAGCAGTACTTC. Translation: CASSFRVLAGHSYEQYF.

V and J are TRBV27 and TRBJ1-4; a possible D gene is TRBD1 (5 bases). Germline lookup yields CDR1 MNHEY and CDR2 SMNVEV (reference sequence). Trimming stripped 3 bases from V and 11 bases from J, with 13 bases between. The CDR3 is 13 residues long. CDR3 residues: CASSFNQGGKLFF. CDR3 DNA: TGTGCCAGCAGTTTTAACCAGGGAGGGAAACTGTTTTTT.

The chain employs TRBV5-6 and TRBJ1-2; unclear D gene. This CDR3 has 14 residues. The germline gives CDR1 SGHDT, CDR2 YYEEEE. The V end was cut by 3 bases, the J end by 4 bases, with 13 bases between. CDR3 bases: TGTGCCAGCAGCTCCGCGTCGAATCCCTATGGCTACACCTTC. It translates to CASSSASNPYGYTF.

J is TRBJ2-1 and V is TRBV9, with 9 positions matching TRBD2. Germline CDR1 is SGDLS and CDR2 is YYNGEE. V lost 4 bases and J lost 2; bases outside the gene matches: 4. The CDR3 length is 15 residues. DNA for the CDR3: TGTGCCAGCAGCTTTCGACTAGCGGCCTACAATGAGCAGTTCTTC. Its protein is CASSFRLAAYNEQFF. The variable domain in full, completed from reference TRBV9 and TRBJ2-1, reads DSGVTQTPKHLITATGQRVTLRCSPRSGDLSVYWYQQSLDQGLQFLIQYYNGEERAKGNILERFSAQQFPDLHSELNLSSLELGDSALYFCASSFRLAAYNEQFFGPGTRLTVL.

This clone was observed a single time. The same CDR3 can be traced to other DNA sequences in this sample. The rearrangement links TRBV5-1 to TRBJ1-5; D may be TRBD1 (5 bases). The CDR3 covers 13 residues. Trimming took 7 bases from V and 6 from J, leaving 14 bases between them. Per the germline V gene, CDR1 is SGHRS and CDR2 is YFSETQ. This CDR3 is CASSEDSSQPQHF. DNA of the CDR3: TGCGCCAGCTCTGAAGACAGTAGTCAGCCCCAGCATTTT.